Below, 20 T cell receptor beta chains from the same sample are listed, as sequenced in a study of blood T cell repertoires in COVID-19. Assay: immunoSEQ multiplex PCR; the TCRdb copy retains only in-frame clones and omits some. Of some 220,000 clones in the sample, around 83% were seen once. Source material: PBMCs or T cells enriched from blood (not recorded which). These receptor sequences come from a woman between 40 and 55 years old with acute COVID-19.

The DNA for the CDR3 is TGTGCCAGCAACACAGGGCAGGGTTTAGCTGGAAACACCATATATTTT. Residues: CASNTGQGLAGNTIYF. The chain carries TRBV28 and TRBJ1-3; D may be TRBD1 (6 bases). Trimming stripped 7 bases from V and 2 bases from J, with 18 bases between. The CDR3 is 16 residues long. Germline CDR1 MDHEN, CDR2 SYDVKM.

The rearrangement links TRBV2 to TRBJ1-1; TRBD1 agrees at 7 bases. The CDR3 consists of 13 residues. Looked up from germline, CDR1 is SNHLY and CDR2 is FYNNEI. V lost 6 bases to trimming and J lost 4 bases; unmatched junction nucleotides: 5. The CDR3 DNA follows: TGTGCCAGCAGGCGACAGGGAAGCACTGAAGCTTTCTTT. This translates into CASRRQGSTEAFF.

This clone appeared once. The V gene is TRBV27, the J gene TRBJ1-5; D remains ambiguous. V lost 3 bases to trimming and J lost 3 bases, with 6 bases between them. The CDR3 covers 13 residues. Germline V gene sequence: CDR1 MNHEY, CDR2 SMNVEV (reference sequence). The CDR3 is CASSLGNNQPQHF. CDR3 DNA: TGTGCCAGCAGTTTGGGCAACAATCAGCCCCAGCATTTT.

The V gene is TRBV9, the J gene TRBJ1-3; weak D call: TRBD1 (6 bases). CDR3 length: 16 residues. Germline values: CDR1 SGDLS, CDR2 YYNGEE. Trimming pared 4 bases from V and 8 bases from J, leaving 22 bases between. The CDR3 region is CASSPYGGRVGDTIYF. CDR3 bases: TGTGCCAGCAGCCCCTATGGGGGCAGGGTTGGCGACACCATATATTTT.

CDR3 loop: CASRGGGSNTGELFF. In nucleotides, the CDR3 is TGTGCCAGCCGCGGGGGGGGTTCGAACACCGGGGAGCTGTTTTTT. The chain combines TRBV11-2 with TRBJ2-2; 9 nucleotides line up with TRBD2. CDR1 is SGHAT and CDR2 is FQNNGV in the germline V gene. Trimming at V came to 8 bases and at J to 0 bases, leaving 4 bases not matched to a gene. The CDR3 consists of 15 residues.

The rearrangement uses TRBV27 and TRBJ2-7; maybe TRBD1 (5 bases). Germline CDR1 and CDR2: MNHEY and SMNVEV (reference sequence). The V and J ends lost 4 bases and 2 bases respectively, with 12 bases between them. The CDR3 runs to 14 residues. The CDR3 DNA follows: TGTGCCAGCAGTTACGGTCTAGGGGCCTACGAGCAGTACTTC. Translation gives CASSYGLGAYEQYF.

The CDR3 spells CASSVGGIGTGELFF. The CDR3 DNA reads TGTGCCAGCAGCGTAGGCGGGATCGGCACCGGGGAGCTGTTTTTT. The gene calls are TRBV9 and TRBJ2-2; D perhaps matches TRBD2 (6 bases). The V end lost 0 bases, the J end lost 4 bases, and 10 bases lay between the germline ends. Germline V gene sequence: CDR1 SGDLS, CDR2 YYNGEE. The CDR3 is made up of 15 amino acids.

This clone was found once. This chain uses TRBV29-1 with TRBJ1-4; maybe TRBD1 (5 bases). CDR3 length equals 13 residues. Trimming stripped 4 bases from V and 8 bases from J, with 14 bases between. Per germline, CDR1 SQVTM and CDR2 ANQGSEA. In DNA form, the CDR3 reads TGCAGCGTTGCGGGACCCGGGGGGGAAAAACTGTTTTTT. Its protein is CSVAGPGGEKLFF.

The V call is TRBV29-1, the J call TRBJ1-3, with 7 bases lining up with TRBD1. The CDR3 spans 15 residues. V was pared by 6 bases and J by 0 bases, with 8 bases of the junction left unmatched. Germline V gives CDR1 SQVTM, CDR2 ANQGSEA. The DNA for the CDR3 is TGCAGCGTGGAACAGGGGTCCAGCTCTGGAAACACCATATATTTT. Translated: CSVEQGSSSGNTIYF.

The chain carries TRBV19 and TRBJ2-1; no reliable D call. Germline V gene data show CDR1 as LNHDA and CDR2 as SQIVND (reference sequence). Trimming pared 3 bases from V and 0 bases from J, leaving 9 bases between. The CDR3 sequence is 15 residues long. Here the CDR3 reads CASSIQANSYNEQFF. In nucleotides, the CDR3 is TGTGCCAGTAGTATCCAGGCGAACTCCTACAATGAGCAGTTCTTC.

This sequence joins TRBV9 and TRBJ1-2, with a weak D call TRBD1 (5 bases). V dropped 3 bases and J dropped 8 bases, with 14 bases sitting between them. This CDR3 is 13 amino acids long. Germline V gene data show CDR1 as SGDLS and CDR2 as YYNGEE. CDR3 loop: CASSASGTAGYTF. The CDR3, as DNA: TGTGCCAGCAGCGCTTCCGGGACTGCGGGCTACACCTTC.

The chain links TRBV11-2 to TRBJ1-2; D is unclear. V was cut by 3 bases and J by 3 bases, with 11 bases left in between. In germline, CDR1 is SGHAT, CDR2 FQNNGV. The CDR3 covers 14 residues. The CDR3 DNA is TGTGCCAGCAGCTTTCCAGGATGGGACTATGGCTACACCTTC. Translated: CASSFPGWDYGYTF.

The chain links TRBV7-2 to TRBJ1-4; 8 nucleotides line up with TRBD1. CDR3 length: 17 residues. The germline V gene has CDR1 SGHTA and CDR2 FQGNSA. V lost 5 bases and J lost 3; bases outside the gene matches: 11. The CDR3 here is CASSRTGTVRSNEKLFF. The CDR3 region has the DNA TGTGCCAGCAGCCGGACAGGGACCGTGAGGTCTAATGAAAAACTGTTTTTT.

V usage is TRBV7-2 and J usage is TRBJ1-6, with a possible D match to TRBD1 (5 bases). Per the germline V gene, CDR1 is SGHTA and CDR2 is FQGNSA. The CDR3 extends over 16 amino acids. Trimming shortened V by 0 bases and J by 5 bases, and 11 bases separated the two germline ends. CDR3 DNA sequence: TGTGCCAGCAGCTTAGCGTGGACACGTCATAATTCACCCCTCCACTTT. Its translation: CASSLAWTRHNSPLHF.

This chain connects TRBV7-8 to TRBJ1-3; 8 bases line up with TRBD1. CDR1 SGHVS and CDR2 FQNEAQ come from the germline V gene. The CDR3 extends over 18 amino acids. The trim removed 1 base at V and 1 base at J, leaving 9 bases unmatched. CDR3 loop: CASSLGRTGPSSGNTIYF. The DNA of the CDR3 is TGTGCCAGCAGCTTAGGGAGGACAGGGCCTTCGTCTGGAAACACCATATATTTT.

V and J are TRBV27 and TRBJ2-2; 14 bases fit TRBD2. This CDR3 region has 17 residues. The trim removed 4 bases at V and 1 base at J, leaving 2 bases unmatched. The germline CDR1 and CDR2 sequences are MNHEY and SMNVEV (reference sequence). CDR3 region: CASSWGLAGVNTGELFF. The CDR3 DNA sequence: TGTGCCAGCAGTTGGGGACTAGCGGGGGTGAACACCGGGGAGCTGTTTTTT.

The chain combines TRBV6-5 with TRBJ1-6, with D maybe TRBD1 (6 bases). Germline-derived CDR1 and CDR2 are MNHEY and SVGAGI. The V gene lost 4 bases and the J gene lost 6 bases, with 13 bases spanning the gap. CDR3 length: 15 amino acids. This chain's CDR3 is CASSSQGFGNSPLHF. For the CDR3, the DNA is TGTGCCAGCAGTTCACAGGGTTTTGGTAATTCACCCCTCCACTTT.

V and J are TRBV7-6 and TRBJ1-6; D gene unclear. The CDR3 sequence is 13 residues long. Germline assignment: CDR1 SGHVS and CDR2 FNYEAQ. V was shortened by 5 bases and J by 10 bases, with 12 bases between the two germline ends. The CDR3 reads CASSASSRSPLHF. The CDR3, as DNA: TGTGCCAGCAGCGCCTCATCGCGATCACCCCTCCACTTT.

This chain joins TRBV2 and TRBJ2-1; perhaps TRBD2 as D (7 bases). The ends were cut back, 7 bases at V and 6 bases at J, with 13 bases in the middle. This CDR3 has 13 amino acids. Germline V CDR1 and CDR2: SNHLY, FYNNEI. CDR3 in DNA: TGTGCCAGCACGTACCGGGGGGCCAATGAGCAGTTCTTC. As protein: CASTYRGANEQFF.

J is TRBJ2-3 and V is TRBV18, with D possibly being TRBD1 (5 bases). CDR3 length equals 16 residues. Trimming took 3 bases from V and 2 from J, leaving 15 bases between them. Germline CDR1 is KGHSH and CDR2 is LQKENI. The CDR3 DNA reads TGTGCCAGCTCACCCCTACAGGTTGCTGACACAGATACGCAGTATTTT. It yields the protein CASSPLQVADTDTQYF.